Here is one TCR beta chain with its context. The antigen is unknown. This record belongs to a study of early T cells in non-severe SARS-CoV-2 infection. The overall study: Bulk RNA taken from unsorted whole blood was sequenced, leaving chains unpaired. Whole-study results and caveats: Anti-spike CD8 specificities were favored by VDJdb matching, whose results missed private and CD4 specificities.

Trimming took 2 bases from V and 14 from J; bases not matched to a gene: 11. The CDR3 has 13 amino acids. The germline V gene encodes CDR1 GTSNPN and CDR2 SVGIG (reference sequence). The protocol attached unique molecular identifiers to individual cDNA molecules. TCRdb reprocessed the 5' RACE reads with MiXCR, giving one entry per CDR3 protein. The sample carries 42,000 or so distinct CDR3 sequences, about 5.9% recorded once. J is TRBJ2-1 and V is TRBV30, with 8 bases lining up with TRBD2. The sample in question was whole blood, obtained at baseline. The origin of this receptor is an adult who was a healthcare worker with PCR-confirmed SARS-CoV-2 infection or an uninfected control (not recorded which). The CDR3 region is CAWSSTPGGAEFF. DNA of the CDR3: TGTGCCTGGAGTTCAACACCCGGGGGGGCAGAGTTCTTC. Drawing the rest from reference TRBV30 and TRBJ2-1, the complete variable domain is SQTIHQWPATLVQPVGSPLSLECTVEGTSNPNLYWYRQAAGRGLQLLFYSVGIGQISSEVPQNLSASRPQDRQFILSSKKLLLSDSGFYLCAWSSTPGGAEFFGPGTRLTVL.